This entry features one T cell receptor (beta chain) sequence. The V gene's germline CDR1 is SGHDT and CDR2 YYEEEE. V dropped 4 bases and J dropped 10; count of bases not matched to a gene: 11. The CDR3 totals 15 residues. Clones were read by immunoSEQ multiplex PCR, and TCRdb kept only the in-frame ones, dropping some. The sample contains about 63,000 clones, about 81% of which appear only once. These data are taken from a study of blood T cell repertoires in COVID-19. Turning to the study itself: The analysed material was cDNA or gDNA that came from T cells, B-cell-depleted T cells, or PBMCs.

Sequencing was performed on peripheral blood. This TCR came from a human donor in a cohort sampled during active COVID-19. The chain links TRBV5-6 to TRBJ2-4; TRBD1 aligns across 10 bases. In DNA form, the CDR3 reads TGTGCCAGCAGCGGGGGACAGGGGCCGTTTGAGATTCAGTACTTC. Translated: CASSGGQGPFEIQYF.